Shown below are 14 T cell receptor beta chains from a single sample sequenced in a study of response to subunit inactivated influenza vaccine. TCRdb ran MiXCR on the RT-PCR reads and lists one entry per CDR3 protein. The sample contains about 300,000 distinct CDR3 sequences, approximately 20% of which appear only once. Sequencing was performed on PBMCs from blood, taken about 20 months after vaccination. The receptors were sampled from a man between 50 and 70 years old who received an inactivated influenza vaccine.

A few counts support this clonotype. The CDR3, as DNA: TGCGCCAGCAGCCAGACAGGACAGGGGGAGGGAAAACTGTTTTTT. It is translated as CASSQTGQGEGKLFF. The chain joins TRBV4-3 to TRBJ1-4, with 10 positions matching TRBD1. Germline CDR1 and CDR2: LGHNA and YSLEER. The CDR3 is made up of 15 amino acids. After removal of 3 bases from V and 10 bases from J, the junction contained 8 bases not matched to a gene.

This clonotype was seen more than once but under ten times. V and J are TRBV29-1 and TRBJ2-2; no definite D call. Germline values: CDR1 SQVTM, CDR2 ANQGSEA. With 2 bases removed from V and 1 base from J, the gap between germline ends came to 8 bases. The CDR3 length is 14 residues. This CDR3 reads CSVERHLNTGELFF. CDR3 in DNA: TGCAGCGTTGAACGTCACCTGAACACCGGGGAGCTGTTTTTT.

This clonotype was counted between two and nine times. The J gene is TRBJ2-7, the V gene TRBV11-2; 12 positions agree with TRBD1. CDR3 size: 17 residues. The V gene end was trimmed by 5 bases and the J gene end by 1 base; junction bases not matched to a gene: 9. CDR1 is SGHAT, CDR2 FQNNGV, per germline. The CDR3 loop is CASSAGTGGARSYEQYF. The CDR3 DNA reads as TGTGCCAGCAGCGCCGGGACAGGGGGCGCAAGGTCCTACGAGCAGTACTTC.

This clonotype has a count of ten or more. The chain has TRBV5-6 and TRBJ1-5; 10 bases line up with TRBD1. The CDR3 length is 14 residues. The V gene end was trimmed by 4 bases and the J gene end by 8 bases; junction bases not matched to a gene: 6. The V gene's germline CDR1 is SGHDT and CDR2 YYEEEE. As DNA, the CDR3 is TGTGCCAGCAGCCTCGGGACAGGGGTTAAGCCCCAGCATTTT. Translating it yields CASSLGTGVKPQHF. Together with reference TRBV5-6 and TRBJ1-5, the CDR3 gives the full variable domain: DAGVTQSPTHLIKTRGQQVTLRCSPKSGHDTVSWYQQALGQGPQFIFQYYEEEERQRGNFPDRFSGHQFPNYSSELNVNALLLGDSALYLCASSLGTGVKPQHFGDGTRLSIL.

At least ten counts were recorded for this clonotype. V gene TRBV12-3 or TRBV12-4 combines with J gene TRBJ1-5; D is uncertain. CDR3 size: 13 residues. V dropped 6 bases and J dropped 7 bases, with 13 bases sitting between them. CDR3 in DNA: TGTGCCAGCAGCCACGGGGAGTGGCAGCCCCAGCATTTT. Translating it yields CASSHGEWQPQHF.

V usage is TRBV10-1 and J usage is TRBJ2-5; D ambiguous. V shed 2 bases and J shed 4 bases, with 11 bases lying between them. Per the germline V gene, CDR1 is WNHNN and CDR2 is SYGVQD (reference sequence). The CDR3 has 14 amino acids. CDR3 coding DNA: TGCGCCAGCAGTGAGGTATCGAGCTTAGAGACCCAGTACTTC. This codes for CASSEVSSLETQYF.

This clonotype has at least ten counts. The chain joins TRBV6-2 or TRBV6-3 to TRBJ1-2, with D possibly being TRBD1 (5 bases). This CDR3 has 15 amino acids. Trimming removed 7 bases from V and 2 bases from J, with 17 bases in between. Looked up from germline, CDR1 is MNHEY and CDR2 is SVGEGT. The CDR3, as DNA: TGTGCCAGCAACCACCACGGACGGGGGAACTATGGCTACACCTTC. It specifies CASNHHGRGNYGYTF.

This clonotype has only a few counts. This chain joins TRBV6-5 and TRBJ1-1; D is ambiguous. Trimming removed 1 base at V and 3 bases at J, with 9 bases between. Germline CDR1 MNHEY, CDR2 SVGAGI. The CDR3 is 14 residues long. CDR3 region: CASSYWEGDTEAFF. For the CDR3, the DNA is TGTGCCAGCAGTTACTGGGAGGGCGACACTGAAGCTTTCTTT.

Only a few counts were recorded for this clonotype. The chain uses TRBV4-3 and TRBJ1-2; the D is unclear. V was trimmed by 1 base and J by 3 bases, leaving 12 bases between them. The CDR3 covers 15 residues. The germline gives CDR1 LGHNA, CDR2 YSLEER. CDR3: CASSQVSNGDYGYTF. The CDR3 DNA sequence: TGCGCCAGCAGCCAAGTCTCCAACGGAGACTATGGCTACACCTTC.

This clonotype was observed a few times. This chain links TRBV18 with TRBJ2-5; D remains ambiguous. CDR3 length: 12 amino acids. Germline CDR1 is KGHSH and CDR2 is LQKENI. The V gene lost 4 bases and the J gene lost 0 bases, with 3 bases spanning the gap. This CDR3 reads CASSRNQETQYF. For the CDR3, the DNA is TGTGCCAGCTCACGAAACCAAGAGACCCAGTACTTC.

V and J are TRBV6-5 and TRBJ2-3, with a weak D call TRBD1 (6 bases). The V and J ends lost 2 bases and 3 bases respectively, with 9 bases between them. From germline, CDR1 is MNHEY and CDR2 SVGAGI. CDR3 size: 14 residues. CDR3 protein: CASSYEGTTDTQYF. The CDR3 DNA follows: TGTGCCAGCAGTTACGAAGGGACAACAGATACGCAGTATTTT.

V is TRBV2 and J is TRBJ2-1, with D tentatively TRBD1 or TRBD2 (5 bases each). The CDR3 totals 11 residues. Germline assignment: CDR1 SNHLY and CDR2 FYNNEI. CDR3 DNA: TGTGCAGAGAGGGGTTCCGATGAGCAGTTCTTC. Translating gives CAERGSDEQFF.

Ten or more counts support this clonotype. This rearrangement joins TRBV18 to TRBJ1-1; TRBD1 is a possible D gene (6 bases). The germline CDR1 and CDR2 sequences are KGHSH and LQKENI. Trimming took 3 bases from V and 0 from J, leaving 8 bases between them. This CDR3 spans 14 amino acids. The CDR3 DNA reads as TGTGCCAGCTCACCCCGGACAGTGAACACTGAAGCTTTCTTT. Translation: CASSPRTVNTEAFF.

V usage is TRBV4-3 and J usage is TRBJ2-3; D not resolved. CDR1 LGHNA and CDR2 YSLEER come from the germline V gene. The CDR3 extends over 15 amino acids. Trimming took 0 bases from V and 1 from J, leaving 8 bases between them. DNA for the CDR3: TGCGCCAGCAGCCAAGACAGGTTGGGCACAGATACGCAGTATTTT. This translates into CASSQDRLGTDTQYF.